Presented here are 20 T cell receptor beta chains from one specimen sequenced in a study of CD8+CD57+ T cells in acquired aplastic anemia. Genomic DNA provided the template from which TCR beta VDJ and CDR3 profiles were obtained. TCRdb re-derived calls from the reads in MiXCR, one entry per CDR3 protein. The sample has over 150,000 distinct CDR3 sequences; 55% to 65% are singletons. Patients selected for sequencing had displayed CD8+CD57+ cell expansion by flow cytometry. Specimen: sorted CD4+, CD8+, or CD8+CD57+ T cells (not recorded which) from PBMCs. The receptors were sampled from a human donor with aplastic anemia.

This clonotype was seen a few times. It may be a read error: a sequence one base away is much more abundant. The genes are TRBV19 and TRBJ2-7; 9 bases are shared with TRBD2. V shed 5 bases, J shed 3 bases, and the junction held 8 bases outside the gene matches. The germline gives CDR1 LNHDA, CDR2 SQIVND (reference sequence). This CDR3 has 15 amino acids. CDR3 region: CASSWSGGLNYEQYF. The DNA for the CDR3 is TGTGCCAGTAGTTGGAGCGGGGGGCTGAACTACGAGCAGTACTTC. Together with reference TRBV19 and TRBJ2-7, the CDR3 gives the full variable domain: DGGITQSPKYLFRKEGQNVTLSCEQNLNHDAMYWYRQDPGQGLRLIYYSQIVNDFQKGDIAEGYSVSREKKESFPLTVTSAQKNPTAFYLCASSWSGGLNYEQYFGPGTRLTVT.

This clonotype was picked up many times. The genes are TRBV10-3 and TRBJ2-1, with 12 bases lining up with TRBD2. Germline CDR1 ENHRY, CDR2 SYGVKD. Trimming removed 6 bases from V and 0 bases from J; junction bases left unmatched: 6. The CDR3 loop spans 17 amino acids. The CDR3 sequence: CAIREASGGASYNEQFF. The CDR3, as DNA: TGTGCCATCAGGGAGGCTAGCGGGGGGGCCTCCTACAATGAGCAGTTCTTC.

CDR3 in amino acids: CASSLQGGGEQYF. In DNA form, the CDR3 reads TGTGCCAGCAGCTTACAGGGAGGGGGCGAGCAGTACTTC. The chain combines TRBV7-9 with TRBJ2-7; tentative D call: TRBD2 (7 bases). The CDR3 length is 13 residues. The V end was cut by 2 bases, the J end by 6 bases, with 11 bases between. Germline V gives CDR1 SEHNR, CDR2 FQNEAQ (reference sequence).

Concerning this clonotype itself: A much more abundant neighbour one base away suggests this may be a read error. This chain joins TRBV6-6 and TRBJ2-5; D is undetermined. This CDR3 contains 17 residues. From germline, CDR1 is MNHNY and CDR2 SVGAGI (reference sequence). The V end was cut by 6 bases, the J end by 7 bases, with 27 bases between. The CDR3 spells CASSQEWIGSTTGTQYF. The CDR3 coding sequence is TGTGCCAGCAGCCAAGAATGGATAGGGTCGACGACCGGGACCCAGTACTTC.

This chain joins TRBV7-9 and TRBJ1-1; D possibly corresponds to TRBD1 (6 bases). The germline V and J ends were trimmed by 1 base and 0 bases, with 9 bases remaining between them. The CDR3 sequence is 15 residues long. Germline assignment: CDR1 SEHNR and CDR2 FQNEAQ (reference sequence). In DNA, the CDR3 is TGTGCCAGCAGCTTAGGGGCAGGGGTGAACACTGAAGCTTTCTTT. This translates into CASSLGAGVNTEAFF.

The V and J genes are TRBV5-1 and TRBJ2-7; 8 nucleotides align to TRBD1. Germline lookup yields CDR1 SGHRS and CDR2 YFSETQ. V trimming: 3 bases; J trimming: 6 bases; junction bases outside the gene matches: 2. CDR3 length: 12 residues. CDR3 residues: CASSWTGIEQYF. For the CDR3, the DNA is TGCGCCAGCAGCTGGACAGGGATCGAGCAGTACTTC.

Worth noting for this clonotype: A much larger clonotype is one base distant, so this may be a read error. V is TRBV27 and J is TRBJ2-7, with 8 bases aligning to TRBD1. CDR1 and CDR2 (germline): MNHEY, SMNVEV (reference sequence). The CDR3 loop spans 15 amino acids. Here the CDR3 reads CAGSLSPTGVYEQYF. CDR3 coding DNA: TGTGCCGGCAGTTTATCCCCGACAGGGGTCTACGAGCAGTACTTC.

This clonotype has a single count. The chain uses TRBV24-1 and TRBJ2-3, with D hard to call. Germline CDR1 and CDR2: KGHDR and SFDVKD. Trimming left V 3 bases short and J 3 bases short, with 3 bases between. The CDR3 runs 12 residues. Written as DNA, the CDR3 is TGTGCCACCAGTGATCAGACAGATACGCAGTATTTT. This sequence encodes CATSDQTDTQYF.

In regard to this clonotype: A read error may be the cause here, since a much bigger clone is one base away. The chain employs TRBV12-3 or TRBV12-4 and TRBJ1-1; perhaps TRBD1 as D (5 bases). Trimming removed 3 bases at V and 6 bases at J, with 11 bases between. CDR3 size: 13 residues. CDR3 sequence (DNA): TGTGCCAGCAGTTTGGGGGGGGGGGCTGAAGCTTTCTTT. Translation: CASSLGGGAEAFF.

The chain uses TRBV7-2 and TRBJ2-5; 12 bases map to TRBD2. With V trimmed by 1 base and J by 4 bases, 7 bases remained unmatched. The CDR3 has 17 amino acids. Germline V gene data show CDR1 as SGHTA and CDR2 as FQGNSA. The CDR3 DNA is TGTGCCAGCAGCTTAGTACCCCAGACTAGCGGGAGAGAGACCCAGTACTTC. It codes for CASSLVPQTSGRETQYF.

This clonotype has only a few counts. This chain joins TRBV27 and TRBJ2-1; 11 nucleotides line up with TRBD1. CDR3 length: 15 residues. Germline CDR1 MNHEY, CDR2 SMNVEV (reference sequence). After removal of 3 bases from V and 6 bases from J, the junction contained 4 bases not matched to a gene. The DNA of the CDR3 is TGTGCCAGCAGTTTCATCGGGACAGGGGGCAATGAGCAGTTCTTC. It is translated as CASSFIGTGGNEQFF.

The rearrangement joins TRBV6-6 to TRBJ2-3; possibly TRBD1 or TRBD2 for D (5 bases each). Per germline, CDR1 MNHNY and CDR2 SVGAGI (reference sequence). The CDR3 totals 15 residues. With 6 bases removed from V and 3 bases from J, the gap between germline ends came to 16 bases. In DNA form, the CDR3 reads TGTGCCAGCAGAATGGCAGGGACCGGTACAGATACGCAGTATTTT. Translated, it gives CASRMAGTGTDTQYF.

The V and J genes are TRBV10-2 and TRBJ2-7; D remains ambiguous. The CDR3 has 14 amino acids. V was pared by 6 bases and J by 3 bases, with 15 bases between. Germline V lookup: CDR1 WSHSY, CDR2 SAAADI. In DNA form, the CDR3 reads TGCGCCAGCAGAACAGCCCCCGATGACTACGAGCAGTACTTC. Translated, it gives CASRTAPDDYEQYF.

The chain uses TRBV2 and TRBJ2-7; 10 positions match TRBD1. This CDR3 comprises 15 residues. V shed 5 bases, J shed 5 bases, and the junction held 9 bases outside the gene matches. Germline loops: CDR1 SNHLY, CDR2 FYNNEI. This CDR3 is CASSPGTGVPHEQYF. CDR3 nucleotides: TGTGCCAGCAGTCCCGGGACAGGGGTTCCCCACGAGCAGTACTTC.

Details on this clonotype: The junction departs from germline at one end; a sequencing error may be responsible. The chain recombines TRBV10-1 with TRBJ1-5, with D possibly being TRBD1 (5 bases). The CDR3 consists of 17 residues. Germline V gene sequence: CDR1 WNHNN, CDR2 SYGVQD (reference sequence). CDR3 nucleotides: TGCGCCAGCAGTGAGTCTATGACAGCCGATCGCAATCAGCTCCAGCATTTT. It yields the protein CASSESMTADRNQLQHF.

The gene calls are TRBV5-1 and TRBJ1-4; a weak D match, TRBD1 (6 bases). CDR3 length: 15 residues. The V and J ends lost 1 base and 8 bases respectively, with 15 bases between them. Germline values: CDR1 SGHRS, CDR2 YFSETQ. The CDR3 is CASSLPGGEGEKLFF. In DNA form, the CDR3 reads TGCGCCAGCAGCTTGCCCGGGGGCGAGGGAGAAAAACTGTTTTTT. The variable domain in full, completed from reference TRBV5-1 and TRBJ1-4, reads KAGVTQTPRYLIKTRGQQVTLSCSPISGHRSVSWYQQTPGQGLQFLFEYFSETQRNKGNFPGRFSGRQFSNSRSEMNVSTLELGDSALYLCASSLPGGEGEKLFFGSGTQLSVL.

V gene TRBV7-8 combines with J gene TRBJ2-7; the D gene is possibly TRBD1 (6 bases). The V and J ends lost 6 bases and 0 bases respectively, with 18 bases between them. From germline, CDR1 is SGHVS and CDR2 FQNEAQ. CDR3 size: 16 residues. In nucleotides, the CDR3 is TGTGCCAGCAGGCTACCTGGGGGCGCTAGCTCCTACGAGCAGTACTTC. Translated: CASRLPGGASSYEQYF.

About this clonotype itself: The junction shows a germline mismatch at one end, possibly a read error. J is TRBJ2-7 and V is TRBV20-1; a weak D match, TRBD2 (6 bases). The CDR3 loop spans 14 amino acids. Germline V gene lookup returns CDR1 DFQATT and CDR2 SNEGSKA (reference sequence). CDR3 region: CGAMKEGFTYEQYF. CDR3 nucleotide sequence: TGCGGTGCAATGAAGGAGGGGTTTACCTACGAGCAGTACTTC.

The genes are TRBV5-1 and TRBJ2-7; TRBD1 aligns across 7 bases. CDR3 length: 13 amino acids. Germline V CDR1 and CDR2: SGHRS, YFSETQ. J was trimmed by 2 bases and V by 1 base; bases with no gene match: 0. In DNA, the CDR3 is TGCGCCAGCAGCTTGACAGGGGCCTACGAGCAGTACTTC. Translating it yields CASSLTGAYEQYF.

This clonotype was picked up a small number of times. This chain connects TRBV24-1 to TRBJ2-3; D ambiguous. Trimming cost V 0 bases and J 8 bases, with 5 bases left between them. The CDR3 is made up of 12 amino acids. Germline V gene sequence: CDR1 KGHDR, CDR2 SFDVKD. The CDR3: CATSDLGITQYF. The CDR3 DNA follows: TGTGCCACCAGTGATTTGGGAATTACGCAGTATTTT.